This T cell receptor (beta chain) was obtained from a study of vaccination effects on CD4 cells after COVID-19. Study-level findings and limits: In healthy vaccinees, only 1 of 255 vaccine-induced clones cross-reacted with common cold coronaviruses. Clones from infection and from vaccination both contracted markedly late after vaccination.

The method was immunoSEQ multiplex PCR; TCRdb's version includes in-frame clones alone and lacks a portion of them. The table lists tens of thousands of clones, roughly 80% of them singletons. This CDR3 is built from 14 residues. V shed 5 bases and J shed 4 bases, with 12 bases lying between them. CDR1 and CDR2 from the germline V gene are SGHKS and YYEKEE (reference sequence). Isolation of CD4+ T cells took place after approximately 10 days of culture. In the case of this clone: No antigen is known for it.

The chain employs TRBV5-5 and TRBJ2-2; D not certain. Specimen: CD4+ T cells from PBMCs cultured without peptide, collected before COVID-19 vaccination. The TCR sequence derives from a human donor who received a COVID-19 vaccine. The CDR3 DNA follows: TGTGCCAGCAGTGAGAATGGGATCACCGGGGAGCTGTTTTTT. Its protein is CASSENGITGELFF. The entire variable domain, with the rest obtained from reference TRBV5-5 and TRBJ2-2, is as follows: DAGVTQSPTHLIKTRGQQVTLRCSPISGHKSVSWYQQVLGQGPQFIFQYYEKEERGRGNFPDRFSARQFPNYSSELNVNALLLGDSALYLCASSENGITGELFFGEGSRLTVL.